Following are 30 T cell receptor beta chains from one sample sequenced in a study of response to subunit inactivated influenza vaccine. TCRdb recomputed calls from the RT-PCR reads with MiXCR, one row per CDR3 protein. The data hold 500,000 to 600,000 distinct CDR3 sequences, with around 13% observed a single time. The sequencing used PBMCs from blood, collected 11 to 12 days after vaccination. These receptors all come from a man aged 50-60 years who received an inactivated influenza vaccine.

This clonotype appeared many times. This chain connects TRBV5-1 to TRBJ2-1, with 12 bases identical to TRBD2. CDR1 and CDR2 from the germline V gene are SGHRS and YFSETQ. The CDR3 has 15 residues. V trimming: 5 bases; J trimming: 2 bases; junction bases outside the gene matches: 2. CDR3 nucleotides: TGCGCCAGCAGTTGGACTAGCGGGGCCTACAATGAGCAGTTCTTC. Residues: CASSWTSGAYNEQFF.

In this sample, this clonotype turned up a few times. The rearrangement uses TRBV12-3 or TRBV12-4 and TRBJ2-1; 11 bases map to TRBD2. This CDR3 is 15 amino acids long. Trimming took 7 bases from V and 6 from J; bases not matched to a gene: 8. This chain's CDR3 is CASNIAGGPVNEQFF. Here the CDR3 DNA reads TGTGCCAGCAATATAGCGGGGGGGCCGGTCAATGAGCAGTTCTTC.

This clonotype occurred a few times. The rearrangement uses TRBV2 and TRBJ2-2, with no clear D. CDR1 is SNHLY and CDR2 is FYNNEI in the germline V gene. The CDR3 runs 15 residues. With 2 bases removed from V and 2 bases from J, the gap between germline ends came to 9 bases. CDR3: CASSESAVNTGELFF. The DNA of the CDR3 is TGTGCCAGCAGTGAATCGGCCGTAAACACCGGGGAGCTGTTTTTT.

In this sample, this clonotype turned up a few times. V gene TRBV6-2 or TRBV6-3 combines with J gene TRBJ2-1; 7 bases agree with TRBD2. The V gene end was trimmed by 5 bases and the J gene end by 11 bases; junction bases not matched to a gene: 9. Germline V gives CDR1 MNHEY, CDR2 SVGEGT. This CDR3 is 13 amino acids long. The CDR3 DNA sequence: TGTGCCAGCAGTGACGGGGGGAGGGCAAAGCAGTTCTTC. Translating it yields CASSDGGRAKQFF.

This clonotype was detected ten times or more. V and J are TRBV12-3 or TRBV12-4 and TRBJ1-5; no definite D call. The CDR3 extends over 12 amino acids. The V end was cut by 5 bases, the J end by 4 bases, with 6 bases between. CDR3: CASSEFNQPQHF. The CDR3 region has the DNA TGTGCCAGCAGTGAGTTTAATCAGCCCCAGCATTTT.

This chain links TRBV29-1 with TRBJ2-7; the match to TRBD2 covers 7 bases. The CDR3 covers 16 residues. Unmatched junction bases numbered 16, after V lost 4 bases and J lost 4 bases. The germline CDR1 and CDR2 sequences are SQVTM and ANQGSEA. CDR3 protein: CSVVGVGRRSGYEQYF. DNA for the CDR3: TGCAGCGTTGTTGGGGTCGGGAGGCGCTCGGGATACGAGCAGTACTTC.

The gene calls are TRBV28 and TRBJ2-7; 9 nucleotides line up with TRBD1. Per the germline V gene, CDR1 is MDHEN and CDR2 is SYDVKM. Trimming removed 6 bases from V and 5 bases from J; junction bases left unmatched: 5. CDR3 size: 13 residues. The CDR3 sequence: CASRGTGSDEQYF. In DNA form, the CDR3 reads TGTGCCAGCAGAGGGACAGGGTCCGACGAGCAGTACTTC.

The sample holds many counts of this clonotype. One junction end does not reproduce the germline sequence, and a read error may be involved. The V and J genes are TRBV5-1 and TRBJ2-6; no reliable D call. The V gene's germline CDR1 is SGHRS and CDR2 YFSETQ. The CDR3 is 14 amino acids. CDR3 DNA: TGTGCCAGCTCGTTGGACTCTGGGGCCAACGTCCTGACTTTC. Protein: CASSLDSGANVLTF.

This clonotype occurred many times. The chain couples TRBV7-2 to TRBJ2-2, with 10 bases that match TRBD1. The CDR3 sequence is 16 residues long. Germline assignment: CDR1 SGHTA and CDR2 FQGNSA. The trim removed 5 bases at V and 4 bases at J, leaving 7 bases unmatched. CDR3 in amino acids: CASSRRQGATTGELFF. In DNA, the CDR3 is TGTGCCAGCAGCCGTAGACAGGGGGCAACCACCGGGGAGCTGTTTTTT.

This clonotype showed up many times. The chain employs TRBV4-1 and TRBJ2-2; 9 bases align to TRBD1. With V trimmed by 5 bases and J by 4 bases, 5 bases remained unmatched. The CDR3 loop spans 15 amino acids. Germline-derived CDR1 and CDR2 are MGHRA and YSYEKL. This CDR3 is CASSDSGQGTGELFF. The CDR3 coding sequence is TGCGCCAGCAGCGATTCGGGACAGGGCACCGGGGAGCTGTTTTTT.

The rearrangement joins TRBV29-1 to TRBJ2-5, with a possible D match to TRBD2 (6 bases). V was shortened by 6 bases and J by 2 bases, with 13 bases between the two germline ends. Germline CDR1 reads SQVTM; CDR2 reads ANQGSEA. The CDR3 totals 13 residues. The CDR3 loop is CSVPRGEQETQYF. The CDR3 DNA sequence: TGCAGCGTCCCCCGCGGGGAGCAAGAGACCCAGTACTTC. The full variable domain, rest sourced from reference TRBV29-1 and TRBJ2-5, is SAVISQKPSRDICQRGTSLTIQCQVDSQVTMMFWYRQQPGQSLTLIATANQGSEATYESGFVIDKFPISRPNLTFSTLTVSNMSPEDSSIYLCSVPRGEQETQYFGPGTRLLVL.

This clonotype was observed a handful of times. The chain combines TRBV20-1 with TRBJ1-5; 7 bases line up with TRBD1. V dropped 6 bases and J dropped 0; count of bases not matched to a gene: 5. From germline, CDR1 is DFQATT and CDR2 SNEGSKA (reference sequence). The CDR3 has 14 amino acids. For the CDR3, the DNA is TGCAGTGCCTCGGGACAGCATAGCAATCAGCCCCAGCATTTT. Amino acid sequence: CSASGQHSNQPQHF.

The chain recombines TRBV20-1 with TRBJ2-1; the D gene is possibly TRBD2 (5 bases). The CDR3 spans 13 residues. CDR1 is DFQATT and CDR2 is SNEGSKA in the germline V gene (reference sequence). Trimming shortened V by 1 base and J by 3 bases, and 7 bases separated the two germline ends. Written as DNA, the CDR3 is TGCAGTGCTAGAGCCCGGGACTACAATGAGCAGTTCTTC. As protein: CSARARDYNEQFF.

The chain has TRBV6-2 or TRBV6-3 and TRBJ1-5, with D perhaps matching TRBD1 (6 bases). There are 13 residues in the CDR3. V was pared by 4 bases and J by 4 bases, with 8 bases between. The V gene's germline CDR1 is MNHEY and CDR2 SVGEGT. CDR3 sequence: CASSWTVNQPQHF. The CDR3 DNA reads as TGTGCCAGCAGTTGGACAGTGAATCAGCCCCAGCATTTT.

The J gene is TRBJ1-5, the V gene TRBV21-1; TRBD1 is the table's D call, not checked against the DNA. TRBV21-1 has pseudogene status. This CDR3 region has 19 residues. In DNA, the CDR3 is TGTGCCAGCAGCGGCTACCGGACAGGGCGGAAATATAGCAATCAGCCCCAGCATTTT. Its translation: CASSGYRTGRKYSNQPQHF.

J is TRBJ2-1 and V is TRBV12-3 or TRBV12-4, with TRBD2 matching over 9 bases. The CDR3 covers 16 residues. The ends lost 5 bases at V and 4 bases at J; junction bases unmatched: 9. CDR3 in amino acids: CASSPPGLAQYNEQFF. CDR3 bases: TGTGCCAGCAGTCCCCCGGGACTAGCACAATACAATGAGCAGTTCTTC.

This clonotype was counted ten times or more. The chain has TRBV7-9 and TRBJ1-2; 10 bases are shared with TRBD1. The CDR3 spans 13 residues. V gave up 6 bases and J gave up 7 bases; unmatched junction bases: 5. Per the germline V gene, CDR1 is SEHNR and CDR2 is FQNEAQ (reference sequence). CDR3: CASRPGTGVGYTF. The DNA of the CDR3 is TGTGCCAGCAGGCCCGGGACAGGGGTTGGCTACACCTTC.

The rearrangement uses TRBV28 and TRBJ2-4, with a weak D call TRBD1 (5 bases). Trimming removed 1 base from V and 1 base from J, with 8 bases in between. The CDR3 totals 15 residues. Looked up from germline, CDR1 is MDHEN and CDR2 is SYDVKM. The CDR3 is CASSLSRVAKNIQYF. In DNA, the CDR3 is TGTGCCAGCAGTTTATCCAGGGTGGCCAAAAACATTCAGTACTTC.

As DNA, the CDR3 is TGTGCCAGCAGCCCGACTCAGGTGCTGAACACTGAAGCTTTCTTT. This codes for CASSPTQVLNTEAFF. This chain joins TRBV11-2 and TRBJ1-1, with D unresolved. Trimming took 5 bases from V and 0 from J, leaving 13 bases between them. The CDR3 spans 15 residues. Germline CDR1 and CDR2: SGHAT and FQNNGV.

This clonotype was seen more than once but under ten times. The V and J genes are TRBV6-5 and TRBJ2-6; possibly TRBD1 for D (6 bases). V was cut by 3 bases and J by 2 bases, with 14 bases left in between. The germline V gene encodes CDR1 MNHEY and CDR2 SVGAGI. The CDR3 spans 17 residues. In nucleotides, the CDR3 is TGTGCCAGCAGTTATTCCCTTACAGGGACTGGGGCCAACGTCCTGACTTTC. Translated, it gives CASSYSLTGTGANVLTF.

In this sample, this clonotype turned up many times. This chain's CDR3 is CASRETSGRAYEQYF. CDR3 coding DNA: TGCGCCAGCAGGGAGACTAGCGGGAGGGCCTACGAGCAGTACTTC. The chain couples TRBV5-1 to TRBJ2-7, with 14 bases matching TRBD2. V dropped 5 bases and J dropped 2; count of bases not matched to a gene: 3. The CDR3 runs to 15 residues. Looked up from germline, CDR1 is SGHRS and CDR2 is YFSETQ.

Many counts were recorded for this clonotype. The rearrangement uses TRBV11-2 and TRBJ2-5; D may match TRBD1 or TRBD2 (6 bases each). V was trimmed by 0 bases and J by 5 bases, leaving 10 bases between them. The CDR3 totals 14 residues. The germline gives CDR1 SGHAT, CDR2 FQNNGV. DNA for the CDR3: TGTGCCAGCAGCTTAGAGCGAGGGGGGGAGACCCAGTACTTC. This sequence encodes CASSLERGGETQYF. The full variable domain, completed using reference TRBV11-2 and TRBJ2-5, is EAGVAQSPRYKIIEKRQSVAFWCNPISGHATLYWYQQILGQGPKLLIQFQNNGVVDDSQLPKDRFSAERLKGVDSTLKIQPAKLEDSAVYLCASSLERGGETQYFGPGTRLLVL.

Ten or more counts support this clonotype. CDR3 in amino acids: CASMGGAGWNGYTF. The CDR3 nucleotides read TGTGCCAGCATGGGGGGGGCAGGGTGGAATGGCTACACCTTC. V gene TRBV12-3 or TRBV12-4 combines with J gene TRBJ1-2; D is perhaps TRBD1 (6 bases). This CDR3 has 14 residues. Trimming cost V 7 bases and J 6 bases, with 18 bases left between them.

In this sample, this clonotype turned up a few times. The chain carries TRBV29-1 and TRBJ1-2; 7 nucleotides line up with TRBD1. The germline V gene encodes CDR1 SQVTM and CDR2 ANQGSEA. The CDR3 totals 15 residues. J gave up 2 bases and V 5 bases, and 11 bases lay outside the gene matches. The DNA for the CDR3 is TGCAGCGTTACCACCGGGACAGCAAAAAACTATGGCTACACCTTC. The encoded protein is CSVTTGTAKNYGYTF.

This clonotype was seen more than once but under ten times. V gene TRBV15 combines with J gene TRBJ1-2; unclear D gene. Trimming left V 0 bases short and J 5 bases short, with 7 bases between. Germline V gene lookup returns CDR1 LNHNV and CDR2 YYDKDF (reference sequence). The CDR3 consists of 13 residues. The CDR3 is CATSRDSVYGYTF. The DNA for the CDR3 is TGTGCCACCAGCAGAGACTCCGTGTATGGCTACACCTTC.

This clonotype was counted between two and nine times. The V gene is TRBV7-6, the J gene TRBJ2-7; no firm D call. Germline V gene data show CDR1 as SGHVS and CDR2 as FNYEAQ. CDR3 size: 14 residues. V dropped 5 bases and J dropped 7 bases, with 18 bases sitting between them. The CDR3 bases are TGTGCCAGCAGCCTAGAGAGCTGGACGGGTGAGCAGTACTTC. Translating it yields CASSLESWTGEQYF.

J is TRBJ1-1 and V is TRBV11-2; 8 bases align to TRBD1. CDR1 and CDR2 (germline): SGHAT, FQNNGV. This CDR3 is built from 17 residues. Trimming removed 5 bases from V and 5 bases from J; junction bases left unmatched: 16. The CDR3 bases are TGTGCCAGCAGCCAAATCAGAACGCCAGGGGGCTCGACTGAAGCTTTCTTT. Protein: CASSQIRTPGGSTEAFF.

The chain has TRBV2 and TRBJ2-7; the D gene could be TRBD1 or TRBD2 (5 bases each). The germline gives CDR1 SNHLY, CDR2 FYNNEI. This CDR3 is built from 14 residues. V lost 5 bases to trimming and J lost 4 bases, with 15 bases between them. As DNA, the CDR3 is TGTGCCAGCAGTCCAGACTGGGGGAAATACGAGCAGTACTTC. Amino acid sequence: CASSPDWGKYEQYF.

This clonotype turned up a few times. The rearrangement uses TRBV6-5 and TRBJ2-5, with TRBD2 matching 10 bases. The ends lost 4 bases at V and 5 bases at J; junction bases unmatched: 4. Germline V gene sequence: CDR1 MNHEY, CDR2 SVGAGI. The CDR3 spans 14 residues. CDR3 residues: CASSWSGRAETQYF. Here the CDR3 DNA reads TGTGCCAGCAGTTGGAGCGGGAGGGCTGAGACCCAGTACTTC.

This clonotype appeared a few times. This rearrangement joins TRBV20-1 to TRBJ1-6, with TRBD1 matching 7 bases. Germline V lookup: CDR1 DFQATT, CDR2 SNEGSKA (reference sequence). Unmatched junction bases numbered 11, after V lost 4 bases and J lost 2 bases. The length of the CDR3 is 17 residues. CDR3: CSAKSLDRATYNSPLHF. DNA of the CDR3: TGCAGTGCTAAGAGCCTTGACAGGGCAACCTATAATTCACCCCTCCACTTT.